This T cell receptor beta chain was captured in a study of cytomegalovirus exposure and HLA in healthy donors. With V trimmed by 4 bases and J by 2 bases, 2 bases remained unmatched. The V gene's germline CDR1 is SGHNT and CDR2 YYREEE (reference sequence). The CDR3 loop spans 15 amino acids. PCR involved 60 Vbeta and 13 Jbeta primers. This table comes from immunoSEQ multiplex PCR, and its TCRdb copy is limited to in-frame clones, with some not included. The data contain about 97,000 clones, 55% to 80% of them singletons. This sequence originates from a human donor in good health. J is TRBJ2-5 and V is TRBV5-4; 13 bases line up with TRBD2. Sequenced sample: PBMCs. CDR3 sequence reads: CASSPGLAGQETQYF. The DNA for the CDR3 is TGTGCCAGCAGCCCGGGACTAGCGGGGCAAGAGACCCAGTACTTC.